A selection of T cell receptor beta chains follows, all from one sample in a study of STAT5B mutations in CD4+ large granular lymphocyte leukemia. Only in-frame clones appear in the TCRdb table, and some are missing; sequencing was by immunoSEQ multiplex PCR. The sample has about 32,000 clones, roughly 80% seen once. Sequencing was carried out using CD4+ T cells from blood buffy coats. The receptors come from a human donor in good health. Both conserved end residues are part of each CDR3. Each record gives: V gene, J gene, clone size, CDR3 length, D gene, CDR3 DNA, CDR3 protein. D genes are given only for firm matches. Where a row states a size, it is once, few, many or the class of an expanded clone; other rows omit it.

TRBV30	TRBJ2-4	.	13	.	TGTGCCTGGGGGGAATTAGCCAAAAACATTCAGTACTTC	CAWGELAKNIQYF
TRBV5-1	TRBJ2-1	.	15	TRBD2	TGCGCCAGCAGCTTGTCTCTAGCGGACTACAATGAGCAGTTCTTC	CASSLSLADYNEQFF
TRBV5-6	TRBJ2-2	.	15	TRBD1	TGTGCCAGCAGCTCTACAGGGGGCTGGGTCGGGGAGCTGTTTTTT	CASSSTGGWVGELFF
TRBV7-9	TRBJ1-4	.	15	.	TGTGCCAGCAGCCATGACGGGAGGCATAATGAAAAACTGTTTTTT	CASSHDGRHNEKLFF
TRBV4-3	TRBJ2-5	.	16	TRBD2	TGCGCCAGCAGCCAGGGTAGCGGGAGGAATTTGGAGACCCAGTACTTC	CASSQGSGRNLETQYF
TRBV7-9	TRBJ1-3	.	15	.	TGTGCCAGCAGCTTGGGCAGCTCCCCTGGAAACACCATATATTTT	CASSLGSSPGNTIYF
TRBV28	TRBJ2-7	few	12	.	TGTGCCAGCAGTTTACACAACTACGAGCAGTACTTC	CASSLHNYEQYF
TRBV19	TRBJ2-5	.	16	.	TGTGCCAGTAGTAGCAGTTCTTCAGGCCAGCCAGAGACCCAGTACTTC	CASSSSSSGQPETQYF
TRBV5-1	TRBJ2-1	.	15	.	TGCGCCAGCAGCTTGGCCCCAGCGGAGTACAATGAGCAGTTCTTC	CASSLAPAEYNEQFF
TRBV16	TRBJ1-1	.	15	.	TGTGCCAGCAGCCCTGGGACCAGGGGTTACACTGAAGCTTTCTTT	CASSPGTRGYTEAFF
TRBV18	TRBJ2-7	few	13	TRBD1	TGTGCCAGCTCAGGGGACAGGGGATACGAGCAGTACTTC	CASSGDRGYEQYF
TRBV30	TRBJ2-7	.	14	.	TGTGCCTGGAGAAGGAACCCAAATTCCTACGAGCAGTACTTC	CAWRRNPNSYEQYF
TRBV4-3	TRBJ2-1	.	17	.	TGCGCCAGCAGCCAAGAGGCGGGGTTTAGCTCCTACAATGAGCAGTTCTTC	CASSQEAGFSSYNEQFF
TRBV28	TRBJ1-2	few	13	.	TGTGCCAGCAGTTTAGAACGGAACTATGGCTACACCTTC	CASSLERNYGYTF
TRBV5-4	TRBJ1-1	once	13	TRBD1	TGTGCCAGCTCTGGGACAGGGAGAACTGAAGCTTTCTTT	CASSGTGRTEAFF
TRBV6-5	TRBJ1-2	.	12	.	TGTGCCAGCAGCGGAGCTAACTATGGCTACACCTTC	CASSGANYGYTF
TRBV7-2	TRBJ1-5	.	17	TRBD1	TGTGCCAGCAGCCCGGGACAGGGTTACTTTCGCAATCAGCCCCAGCATTTT	CASSPGQGYFRNQPQHF
TRBV5-5	TRBJ1-4	.	13	.	TGTGCCAGCCGGCCCCCAACTAATGAAAAACTATTTTTT	CASRPPTNEKLFF
TRBV10-1	TRBJ2-2	few	12	.	TGCGCCAGTCGCGGGACAGCCGGGGAGCTGTTTTTT	CASRGTAGELFF
TRBV9	TRBJ1-1	.	13	.	TGTGCCAGCAGCGTAGTTCAGAACACTGAAGCTTTCTTT	CASSVVQNTEAFF
TRBV28	TRBJ1-5	.	15	.	TGTGCCAGCAGTTTGATAAGGACGGGCGGTCAGCCCCAGCATTTT	CASSLIRTGGQPQHF
TRBV12-5	TRBJ2-3	.	17	TRBD2	TGTGCTAGTGGTTTGGGGTCGGGCGGGAGAAGGGCAGATACGCAGTATTTT	CASGLGSGGRRADTQYF
TRBV30	TRBJ2-7	.	15	TRBD2	TGTGCCTGGAGAAAAGGGCGGGAGGGCCGGTACGAGCAGTACTTC	CAWRKGREGRYEQYF
TRBV7-2	TRBJ1-5	.	15	.	TGTGCCAGCAGCTGGGCGGCAGAACGCAATCAGCCCCAGCATTTT	CASSWAAERNQPQHF
TRBV28	TRBJ1-5	.	12	.	TGTGCCAGCAAGGTGAGCAATCAGCCCCAGCATTTT	CASKVSNQPQHF
TRBV4-3	TRBJ2-1	.	17	TRBD2	TGCGCCAGCAGCCTATACCCCCCGGGACTAGCGGGGGGAGAGCAGTTCTTC	CASSLYPPGLAGGEQFF
TRBV27	TRBJ2-7	.	13	TRBD1	TGTGCCAGTACAGGGGGCCCCCCCTACGAGCAGTACTTC	CASTGGPPYEQYF
TRBV10-3	TRBJ2-1	once	15	.	TGTGCCATCGGGGCAGGAGGGAGGTACTACAATGAGCAGTTCTTC	CAIGAGGRYYNEQFF
TRBV12-5	TRBJ2-1	.	17	TRBD2	TGTGCTAGTGGTAGCCACCCACTAGCGGGGGATTACAATGAGCAGTTCTTC	CASGSHPLAGDYNEQFF
TRBV4-3	TRBJ2-2	.	16	TRBD1	TGCGCCAGCAGCCCCCAGACAGGGCGGGCCACCGGGGAGCTGTTTTTT	CASSPQTGRATGELFF
TRBV28	TRBJ1-5	.	14	.	TGTGCCAGCAATGCAGGGGTAAGCAATCAGCCCCAGCATTTT	CASNAGVSNQPQHF
TRBV29-1	TRBJ1-2	.	9	.	TGCAGCGTACGAGATGGCTACACCTTC	CSVRDGYTF
TRBV25-1	TRBJ1-2	.	11	.	TGTGCCAGCAGTGAAAACTATGGCTACACCTTC	CASSENYGYTF
TRBV6-5	TRBJ2-5	.	14	TRBD1	TGTGCCAGCAGACGCTCCACACAGGGGGAGACCCAGTACTTC	CASRRSTQGETQYF
TRBV2	TRBJ1-5	.	14	.	TGTGCCAGCAGCCGACTTATTAGCAATCAGCCCCAGCATTTT	CASSRLISNQPQHF
TRBV28	TRBJ2-1	.	11	.	TGTGCCAGCATTTTCAGGAATGAGCAGTTCTTC	CASIFRNEQFF
TRBV5-1	TRBJ1-1	.	13	.	TGCGCCAGCAGCTTGAAGTTGAACACTGAAGCTTTCTTT	CASSLKLNTEAFF